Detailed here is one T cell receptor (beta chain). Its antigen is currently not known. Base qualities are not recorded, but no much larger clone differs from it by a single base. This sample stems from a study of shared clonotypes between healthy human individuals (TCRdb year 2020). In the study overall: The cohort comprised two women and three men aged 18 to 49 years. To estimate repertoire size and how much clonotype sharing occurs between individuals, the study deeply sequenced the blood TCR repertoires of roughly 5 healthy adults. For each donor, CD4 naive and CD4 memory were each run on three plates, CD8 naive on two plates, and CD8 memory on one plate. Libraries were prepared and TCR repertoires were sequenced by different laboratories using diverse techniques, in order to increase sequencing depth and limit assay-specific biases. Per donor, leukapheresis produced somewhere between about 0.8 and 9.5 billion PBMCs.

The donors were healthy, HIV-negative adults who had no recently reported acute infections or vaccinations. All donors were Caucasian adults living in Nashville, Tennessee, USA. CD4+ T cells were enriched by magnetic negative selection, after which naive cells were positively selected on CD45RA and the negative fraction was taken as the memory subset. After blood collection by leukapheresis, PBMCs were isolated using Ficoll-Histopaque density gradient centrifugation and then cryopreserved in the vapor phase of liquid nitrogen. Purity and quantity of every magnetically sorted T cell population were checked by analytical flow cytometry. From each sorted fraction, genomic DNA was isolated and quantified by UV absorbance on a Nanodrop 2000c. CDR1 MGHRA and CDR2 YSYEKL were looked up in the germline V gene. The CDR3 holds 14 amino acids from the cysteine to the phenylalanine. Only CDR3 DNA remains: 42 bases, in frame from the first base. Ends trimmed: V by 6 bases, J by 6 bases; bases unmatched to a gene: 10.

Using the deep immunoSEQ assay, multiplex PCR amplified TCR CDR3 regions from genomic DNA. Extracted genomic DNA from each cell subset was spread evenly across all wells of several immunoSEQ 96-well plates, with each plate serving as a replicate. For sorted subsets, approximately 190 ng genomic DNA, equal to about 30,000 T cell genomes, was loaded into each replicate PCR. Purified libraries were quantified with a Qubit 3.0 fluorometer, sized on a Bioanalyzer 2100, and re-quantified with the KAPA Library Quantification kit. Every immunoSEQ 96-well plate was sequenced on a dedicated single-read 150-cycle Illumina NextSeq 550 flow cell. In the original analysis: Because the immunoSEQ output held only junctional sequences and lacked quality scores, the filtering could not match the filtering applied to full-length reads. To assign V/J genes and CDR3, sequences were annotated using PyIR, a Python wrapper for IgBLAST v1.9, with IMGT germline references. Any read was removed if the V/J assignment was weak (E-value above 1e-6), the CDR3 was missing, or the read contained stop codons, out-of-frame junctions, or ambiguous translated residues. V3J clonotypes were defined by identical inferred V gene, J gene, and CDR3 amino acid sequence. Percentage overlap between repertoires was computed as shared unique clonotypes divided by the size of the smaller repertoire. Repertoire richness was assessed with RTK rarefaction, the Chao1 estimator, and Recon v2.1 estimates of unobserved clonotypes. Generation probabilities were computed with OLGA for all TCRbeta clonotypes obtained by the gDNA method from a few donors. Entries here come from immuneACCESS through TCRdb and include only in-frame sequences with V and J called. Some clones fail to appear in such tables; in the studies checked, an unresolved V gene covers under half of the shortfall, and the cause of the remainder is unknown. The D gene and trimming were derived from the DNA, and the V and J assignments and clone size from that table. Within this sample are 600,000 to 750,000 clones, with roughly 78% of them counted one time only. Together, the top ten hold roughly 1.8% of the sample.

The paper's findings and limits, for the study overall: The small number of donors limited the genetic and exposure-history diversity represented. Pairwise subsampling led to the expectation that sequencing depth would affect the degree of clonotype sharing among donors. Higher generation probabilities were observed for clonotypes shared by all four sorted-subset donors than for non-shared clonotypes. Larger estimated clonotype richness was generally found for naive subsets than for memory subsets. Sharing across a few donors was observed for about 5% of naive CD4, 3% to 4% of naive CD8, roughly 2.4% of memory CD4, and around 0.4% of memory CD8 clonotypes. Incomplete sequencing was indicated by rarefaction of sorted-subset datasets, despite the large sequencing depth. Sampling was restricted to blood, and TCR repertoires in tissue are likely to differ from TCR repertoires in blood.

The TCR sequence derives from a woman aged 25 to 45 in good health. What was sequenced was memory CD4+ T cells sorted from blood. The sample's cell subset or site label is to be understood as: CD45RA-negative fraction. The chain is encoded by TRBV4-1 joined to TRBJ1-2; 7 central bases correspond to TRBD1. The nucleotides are TGCGCCAGCAGTCGAACAGGGGATAGAAATGGCTACACCTTC. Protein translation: CASSRTGDRNGYTF.